The 22 T cell receptor beta chains given below trace back to one sample, sequenced in a study of T-cell reconstitution after alpha-beta-depleted transplantation in children. Molecular barcoding with unique molecular identifiers was used for the TCRbeta library. TCRdb re-analysed the PCR reads in MiXCR, keeping a single row per CDR3 protein. The top ten hold 28% of the sample, which has about a million distinct CDR3 sequences, around 30% seen once. The sequencing here drew on PBMCs, mostly from graft donor cells, taken 360 days after TCRalphabeta/CD19-depleted stem cell transplant. These receptors came from a boy younger than two who had a stem cell transplant for SCID, so the T cells may come from the graft donor.

This sequence joins TRBV18 and TRBJ2-5; TRBD1 or TRBD2 may be the D gene (5 bases each). V was trimmed by 3 bases and J by 0 bases, leaving 17 bases between them. Germline values: CDR1 KGHSH, CDR2 LQKENI. The CDR3 length is 17 residues. CDR3: CASSPTGRVTYQETQYF. DNA of the CDR3: TGTGCCAGCTCACCGACGGGACGCGTAACGTACCAAGAGACCCAGTACTTC.

This clonotype was found a few times. The chain combines TRBV2 with TRBJ1-5; 7 bases line up with TRBD1. The CDR3 is made up of 13 amino acids. Losses at the gene ends were 7 bases for V and 7 bases for J; bases not matched to a gene: 7. CDR1 and CDR2 (germline): SNHLY, FYNNEI. CDR3 sequence: CASMGTEKQPQHF. As DNA, the CDR3 is TGTGCCAGCATGGGGACAGAGAAACAGCCCCAGCATTTT.

The chain couples TRBV28 to TRBJ1-1, with a weak D call TRBD1 (5 bases). Trimming cost V 3 bases and J 3 bases, with 20 bases left between them. CDR3 size: 17 residues. Germline V gene lookup returns CDR1 MDHEN and CDR2 SYDVKM. The CDR3 bases are TGTGCCAGCAGTTTGGATAGGATGGGAGGGGTGGACACTGAAGCTTTCTTT. Protein product: CASSLDRMGGVDTEAFF.

The chain has TRBV20-1 and TRBJ1-4; D not certain. V lost 5 bases to trimming and J lost 5 bases, with 6 bases between them. The CDR3 runs to 11 residues. CDR1 DFQATT and CDR2 SNEGSKA come from the germline V gene (reference sequence). The CDR3 loop is CSALRNEKLFF. Here the CDR3 DNA reads TGCAGTGCTCTAAGGAATGAAAAACTGTTTTTT.

The table lists this clonotype with a few counts. The V gene is TRBV27, the J gene TRBJ2-5, with unresolved D. Germline CDR1 MNHEY, CDR2 SMNVEV (reference sequence). V gave up 8 bases and J gave up 1 base, with 5 bases separating them. CDR3 length: 11 amino acids. The CDR3 loop is CASVSQETQYF. The CDR3 DNA reads as TGTGCCAGCGTAAGCCAAGAGACCCAGTACTTC.

This clonotype was detected only a few times. An end of the junction differs from the germline gene, which may be a read error. This sequence joins TRBV28 and TRBJ2-5; no clear D. This CDR3 region has 12 residues. Germline V gene sequence: CDR1 MDHEN, CDR2 SYDVKM. This CDR3 is CASSLGPGGRVF. Written as DNA, the CDR3 is TGTGCCAGCAGTTTAGGCCCAGGCGGTCGCGTCTTC.

The chain carries TRBV29-1 and TRBJ2-7; D not certain. Trimming took 5 bases from V and 0 from J, leaving 11 bases between them. Germline values: CDR1 SQVTM, CDR2 ANQGSEA. The length of the CDR3 is 13 residues. The CDR3 DNA is TGCAGCGTTCGATGGCGAAGCTCCTACGAGCAGTACTTC. This encodes CSVRWRSSYEQYF.

The chain uses TRBV5-1 and TRBJ2-3, with D hard to call. Germline CDR1 is SGHRS and CDR2 is YFSETQ. The germline V and J ends were trimmed by 4 bases and 6 bases, with 15 bases remaining between them. This CDR3 has 14 residues. The CDR3 DNA sequence: TGCGCCAGCAGCCCCCGCCCCTCGGCGGATACGCAGTATTTT. Its translation: CASSPRPSADTQYF. Complete variable domain (other parts from reference TRBV5-1 and TRBJ2-3): KAGVTQTPRYLIKTRGQQVTLSCSPISGHRSVSWYQQTPGQGLQFLFEYFSETQRNKGNFPGRFSGRQFSNSRSEMNVSTLELGDSALYLCASSPRPSADTQYFGPGTRLTVL.

This chain uses TRBV29-1 with TRBJ1-1; maybe TRBD1 (6 bases). The germline V gene encodes CDR1 SQVTM and CDR2 ANQGSEA. The CDR3 sequence is 14 residues long. The V end lost 4 bases, the J end lost 5 bases, and 17 bases lay between the germline ends. The CDR3 loop is CSVGIGGDFTEAFF. Here the CDR3 DNA reads TGCAGCGTTGGGATAGGGGGGGATTTTACTGAAGCTTTCTTT.

This clonotype was detected a few times. The gene calls are TRBV12-3 or TRBV12-4 and TRBJ2-5; D assignment may be TRBD1 or TRBD2 (6 bases each). V dropped 5 bases and J dropped 4 bases, with 20 bases sitting between them. CDR3 size: 16 residues. This CDR3 is CASSAPGAWETETQYF. The CDR3 DNA is TGTGCCAGCAGTGCCCCGGGGGCATGGGAGACAGAGACCCAGTACTTC.

The chain is built from TRBV20-1 and TRBJ2-3; D is possibly TRBD1 (6 bases). The CDR3 consists of 15 residues. Looked up from germline, CDR1 is DFQATT and CDR2 is SNEGSKA (reference sequence). Trimming removed 3 bases from V and 1 base from J, with 14 bases in between. CDR3 nucleotides: TGCAGTGCTAGTAACAGGGAACGTGGCACAGATACGCAGTATTTT. Its protein product is CSASNRERGTDTQYF.

This clonotype was seen a handful of times. The chain uses TRBV20-1 and TRBJ1-2; weak D call: TRBD1 (6 bases). CDR1 DFQATT and CDR2 SNEGSKA come from the germline V gene (reference sequence). The CDR3 length is 13 residues. V was clipped by 3 bases and J by 4 bases, with 12 bases between them. CDR3 in amino acids: CSASTTGSYGYTF. DNA of the CDR3: TGCAGTGCTAGCACGACAGGATCCTATGGCTACACCTTC.

This chain joins TRBV5-1 and TRBJ2-2; D unresolved. Per the germline V gene, CDR1 is SGHRS and CDR2 is YFSETQ. The ends were cut back, 3 bases at V and 4 bases at J, with 13 bases in the middle. This CDR3 region has 15 residues. CDR3 DNA: TGCGCCAGCAGCTCAACGGCTGGGGTCACCGGGGAGCTGTTTTTT. This codes for CASSSTAGVTGELFF.

This clonotype has ten or more counts. The chain recombines TRBV5-1 with TRBJ1-1; D possibly corresponds to TRBD1 (5 bases). There are 15 residues in the CDR3. Per germline, CDR1 SGHRS and CDR2 YFSETQ. Trimming removed 3 bases from V and 0 bases from J, with 12 bases in between. In nucleotides, the CDR3 is TGCGCCAGCAGCTACGGACACCCATTGAACACTGAAGCTTTCTTT. This sequence encodes CASSYGHPLNTEAFF.

The chain employs TRBV7-9 and TRBJ2-7; D tentatively fits TRBD1 or TRBD2 (5 bases each). Trimming pared 6 bases from V and 2 bases from J, leaving 14 bases between. CDR3 size: 14 residues. In germline, CDR1 is SEHNR, CDR2 FQNEAQ (reference sequence). The DNA of the CDR3 is TGTGCCAGCAGTTTCCGGGACGGACCCTACGAGCAGTACTTC. Translation gives CASSFRDGPYEQYF.

This clonotype was picked up a small number of times. The genes are TRBV24-1 and TRBJ1-1; D is ambiguous. V lost 7 bases, J lost 3 bases, and 8 bases lay in between. CDR1 KGHDR and CDR2 SFDVKD come from the germline V gene. The CDR3 totals 12 residues. CDR3 region: CATRGSDTEAFF. CDR3 DNA sequence: TGTGCCACCAGAGGCAGCGACACTGAAGCTTTCTTT.

In this sample, this clonotype turned up many times. This chain links TRBV4-1 with TRBJ1-1; the D gene is possibly TRBD1 (5 bases). The CDR3 consists of 17 residues. Trimming removed 0 bases from V and 0 bases from J, with 14 bases in between. Germline CDR1 MGHRA, CDR2 YSYEKL. The CDR3 loop reads CASSQEGEHTMNTEAFF. In DNA, the CDR3 is TGCGCCAGCAGCCAAGAAGGGGAGCACACCATGAACACTGAAGCTTTCTTT.

This clonotype has only a few counts. V usage is TRBV2 and J usage is TRBJ2-5; maybe TRBD2 (7 bases). V shed 10 bases and J shed 0 bases, with 15 bases lying between them. The CDR3 is made up of 14 amino acids. Germline CDR1 is SNHLY and CDR2 is FYNNEI. CDR3 residues: CATQRGGDQETQYF. CDR3 DNA: TGTGCCACCCAACGAGGGGGGGACCAAGAGACCCAGTACTTC. The full variable domain, completed using reference TRBV2 and TRBJ2-5, is EPEVTQTPSHQVTQMGQEVILRCVPISNHLYFYWYRQILGQKVEFLVSFYNNEISEKSEIFDDQFSVERPDGSNFTLKIRSTKLEDSAMYFCATQRGGDQETQYFGPGTRLLVL.

The gene calls are TRBV2 and TRBJ2-7; D possibly matches TRBD1 or TRBD2 (5 bases each). The V and J ends lost 1 base and 3 bases respectively, with 13 bases between them. The germline gives CDR1 SNHLY, CDR2 FYNNEI. This CDR3 contains 15 residues. CDR3 in amino acids: CASSEERGRFYEQYF. DNA of the CDR3: TGTGCCAGCAGTGAAGAACGGGGCCGTTTCTACGAGCAGTACTTC. The full variable domain, with the rest looked up from reference TRBV2 and TRBJ2-7, is EPEVTQTPSHQVTQMGQEVILRCVPISNHLYFYWYRQILGQKVEFLVSFYNNEISEKSEIFDDQFSVERPDGSNFTLKIRSTKLEDSAMYFCASSEERGRFYEQYFGPGTRLTVT.

This clonotype was found a few times. This chain uses TRBV9 with TRBJ1-2; D might be TRBD1 (6 bases). This CDR3 region has 13 residues. Trimming shortened V by 3 bases and J by 2 bases, and 8 bases separated the two germline ends. Germline values: CDR1 SGDLS, CDR2 YYNGEE. Written as DNA, the CDR3 is TGTGCCAGCAGCGACGGACAGAACTATGGCTACACCTTC. It translates to CASSDGQNYGYTF.

This chain joins TRBV4-1 and TRBJ1-2, with TRBD1 identical over 10 bases. This CDR3 spans 15 amino acids. CDR1 and CDR2 (germline): MGHRA, YSYEKL. J gave up 4 bases and V 5 bases, and 7 bases lay outside the gene matches. Here the CDR3 DNA reads TGCGCCAGCAGCTATCGGGACAGGGGATTCTATGGCTACACCTTC. The encoded protein is CASSYRDRGFYGYTF.

This clonotype was recorded a few times. The chain couples TRBV3-1 to TRBJ2-4; 11 bases are a match to TRBD2. This CDR3 contains 15 residues. After removal of 3 bases from V and 3 bases from J, the junction contained 1 base not matched to a gene. Germline V gene lookup returns CDR1 LGHDT and CDR2 YNNKEL (reference sequence). DNA for the CDR3: TGTGCCAGCAGCCATCTAGCGGGGGGCAAAAACATTCAGTACTTC. It translates to CASSHLAGGKNIQYF.